The 18 T cell receptor beta chains below come from one sample, sequenced in a study of vaccination and CD4 T cells after COVID-19. As to treatment: approximately nine-day PBMC culture with coronavirus spike peptide pools or control peptides (ViraFEST assay). Once obtained from cultured CD4+ T cells, the DNA was sequenced using the Oncomine TCR Beta short-read assay. TCRdb processed the PCR reads anew with MiXCR; each CDR3 protein has one entry. The repertoire holds 15,000 to 25,000 distinct CDR3 sequences, with around 45% as singletons. For these TCRs, the target antigens are not known. This specimen was CD4+ T cells from blood, cultured in vitro, taken before SARS-CoV-2 vaccination. The receptors originated from a human donor who had recovered from COVID-19.

As regards this clonotype: The junction does not match germline at one end; this may be a read error. The chain recombines TRBV7-2 with TRBJ2-5; possible D gene TRBD1, 5 bases. The CDR3 runs to 16 residues. Germline CDR1 SGHTA, CDR2 FQGNSA. CDR3 DNA: TGTGTCAGCAGCTTCGGCTCAGGGTTAGGCAAAGAGACCCAGTACTTC. Its protein is CVSSFGSGLGKETQYF.

The chain employs TRBV2 and TRBJ1-4; 8 bases map to TRBD1. The ends lost 5 bases at V and 7 bases at J; junction bases unmatched: 6. The CDR3 covers 14 residues. Germline V gene data show CDR1 as SNHLY and CDR2 as FYNNEI. The CDR3 DNA sequence: TGTGCCAGCAGTCACGACAGGGGAGGTGAAAAACTGTTTTTT. It encodes CASSHDRGGEKLFF.

The table lists this clonotype with a few counts. The J gene is TRBJ1-5, the V gene TRBV19; maybe TRBD1 (5 bases). This CDR3 region has 15 residues. The V end was cut by 6 bases, the J end by 0 bases, with 12 bases between. Germline V gene lookup returns CDR1 LNHDA and CDR2 SQIVND (reference sequence). The CDR3 sequence is CASSRGPYSNQPQHF. CDR3 nucleotide sequence: TGTGCCAGTAGCCGGGGCCCGTATAGCAATCAGCCCCAGCATTTT.

The J gene is TRBJ2-7, the V gene TRBV30; 8 bases match TRBD1. Trimming removed 3 bases from V and 3 bases from J; junction bases left unmatched: 7. The CDR3 has 14 amino acids. Germline lookup yields CDR1 GTSNPN and CDR2 SVGIG (reference sequence). CDR3 loop: CAWRRNRGYYEQYF. The CDR3 nucleotides read TGTGCCTGGAGGCGAAACAGGGGGTACTACGAGCAGTACTTC.

This clonotype was counted a few times. The chain is built from TRBV27 and TRBJ1-6, with 8 bases matching TRBD1. Losses at the gene ends were 5 bases for V and 8 bases for J; bases not matched to a gene: 5. CDR3 length: 14 amino acids. The V gene's germline CDR1 is MNHEY and CDR2 SMNVEV (reference sequence). The CDR3 DNA is TGTGCCAGCAGTCTACGGACAGGGTATTCACCCCTCCACTTT. It yields the protein CASSLRTGYSPLHF.

The chain uses TRBV2 and TRBJ1-1, with TRBD1 matching over 8 bases. Per germline, CDR1 SNHLY and CDR2 FYNNEI. CDR3 length: 16 residues. V shed 6 bases and J 1 base; nucleotides not matched to a gene: 10. DNA for the CDR3: TGTGCCAGCAGCGAAAGGACAGGGCGGGCGAACACTGAAGCTTTCTTT. Residues: CASSERTGRANTEAFF. Supplemented by reference TRBV2 and TRBJ1-1, the full variable domain reads EPEVTQTPSHQVTQMGQEVILRCVPISNHLYFYWYRQILGQKVEFLVSFYNNEISEKSEIFDDQFSVERPDGSNFTLKIRSTKLEDSAMYFCASSERTGRANTEAFFGQGTRLTVV.

This sequence joins TRBV7-2 and TRBJ2-2; the D gene could be TRBD1 or TRBD2 (6 bases each). Germline values: CDR1 SGHTA, CDR2 FQGNSA. Trimming took off 5 bases at V and 5 bases at J, with 15 bases between the two ends. The CDR3 contains 15 residues. The CDR3 sequence: CASSQRGGRTGELFF. CDR3 nucleotide sequence: TGTGCCAGCAGCCAAAGAGGGGGGAGGACCGGGGAGCTGTTTTTT.

This clonotype has more than one count but fewer than ten. V is TRBV20-1 and J is TRBJ1-5; D unresolved. CDR1 is DFQATT and CDR2 is SNEGSKA in the germline V gene (reference sequence). With 4 bases removed from V and 0 bases from J, the gap between germline ends came to 13 bases. This CDR3 is 15 amino acids long. For the CDR3, the DNA is TGCAGTGCTACGGGCCGGAAGTATAGCAATCAGCCCCAGCATTTT. It is translated as CSATGRKYSNQPQHF.

The chain has TRBV19 and TRBJ2-3, with 8 bases lining up with TRBD1. V gave up 3 bases and J gave up 3 bases; unmatched junction bases: 8. This CDR3 is 16 amino acids long. CDR1 and CDR2 (germline): LNHDA, SQIVND (reference sequence). CDR3 loop: CASSITGGLGTDTQYF. The CDR3 DNA follows: TGTGCCAGTAGTATTACAGGGGGGCTGGGGACAGATACGCAGTATTTT.

This clonotype has a handful of counts. The chain recombines TRBV18 with TRBJ1-6; 7 bases are a match to TRBD1. Trimming at V came to 3 bases and at J to 6 bases, leaving 5 bases not matched to a gene. The CDR3 covers 15 residues. Germline V gives CDR1 KGHSH, CDR2 LQKENI. CDR3 sequence: CASSPKTGFNSPLHF. Written as DNA, the CDR3 is TGTGCCAGCTCACCTAAGACAGGGTTTAATTCACCCCTCCACTTT. The variable domain in full, completed from reference TRBV18 and TRBJ1-6, reads NAGVMQNPRHLVRRRGQEARLRCSPMKGHSHVYWYRQLPEEGLKFMVYLQKENIIDESGMPKERFSAEFPKEGPSILRIQQVVRGDSAAYFCASSPKTGFNSPLHFGNGTRLTVT.

The chain uses TRBV6-1 and TRBJ1-1, with 9 bases matching TRBD1. Per the germline V gene, CDR1 is MNHNS and CDR2 is SASEGT. The CDR3 is made up of 16 amino acids. The ends lost 5 bases at V and 1 base at J; junction bases unmatched: 8. The CDR3 loop reads CASSPGQGRTNTEAFF. CDR3 sequence (DNA): TGTGCCAGCAGTCCCGGACAGGGGAGAACGAACACTGAAGCTTTCTTT.

This chain uses TRBV28 with TRBJ1-1; D remains unclear. Germline V gives CDR1 MDHEN, CDR2 SYDVKM. Trimming removed 6 bases at V and 1 base at J, with 12 bases between. The CDR3 sequence is 14 residues long. The CDR3 DNA reads TGTGCCAGCAGGCTCATTACCAAGAACACTGAAGCTTTCTTT. Amino acids: CASRLITKNTEAFF.

This clonotype was counted between two and nine times. J is TRBJ1-1 and V is TRBV2; D may be TRBD1 (5 bases). Germline lookup yields CDR1 SNHLY and CDR2 FYNNEI. The CDR3 is 13 amino acids. Trimming removed 10 bases at V and 3 bases at J, with 15 bases between. CDR3 nucleotide sequence: TGTGCCACCCGTCTTGGGGGGGACACTGAAGCTTTCTTT. It translates to CATRLGGDTEAFF.

The chain joins TRBV2 to TRBJ1-5; the match to TRBD1 covers 7 bases. V lost 4 bases to trimming and J lost 10 bases; unmatched junction nucleotides: 7. This CDR3 comprises 13 residues. CDR1 and CDR2 from the germline V gene are SNHLY and FYNNEI. CDR3 sequence reads: CASSGQGASPQHF. Written as DNA, the CDR3 is TGTGCCAGCAGTGGACAGGGCGCCAGTCCCCAGCATTTT.

There are a few counts of this clonotype. J is TRBJ2-3 and V is TRBV6-1, with 7 bases matching TRBD1. The junction had 5 bases not matched to a gene; V was cut back by 6 bases and J by 2 bases. The CDR3 has 14 residues. Germline CDR1 reads MNHNS; CDR2 reads SASEGT. In DNA form, the CDR3 reads TGTGCCAGCAGGCCGGGACAGATCACAGATACGCAGTATTTT. Its translation: CASRPGQITDTQYF.

The rearrangement joins TRBV6-2 or TRBV6-3 to TRBJ2-6; unclear D gene. CDR1 is MNHEY, CDR2 SVGEGT, per germline. V lost 6 bases to trimming and J lost 0 bases, with 3 bases between them. This CDR3 contains 13 residues. Here the CDR3 DNA reads TGTGCCAGCAGGGGCTCTGGGGCCAACGTCCTGACTTTC. Encoded protein: CASRGSGANVLTF.

The V call is TRBV28, the J call TRBJ2-7, with D perhaps matching TRBD1 (6 bases). CDR1 and CDR2 (germline): MDHEN, SYDVKM. Trimming stripped 6 bases from V and 4 bases from J, with 16 bases between. This CDR3 is built from 14 residues. The CDR3 nucleotides read TGTGCCAGCAGGCAGACCGGGACACCGTACGAGCAGTACTTC. This gives the protein CASRQTGTPYEQYF.

This sequence joins TRBV7-2 and TRBJ2-2, with unresolved D. The CDR3 is 13 amino acids. CDR1 SGHTA and CDR2 FQGNSA come from the germline V gene. The V gene lost 4 bases and the J gene lost 7 bases, with 10 bases spanning the gap. CDR3 in amino acids: CASSSRVGGELFF. CDR3 nucleotide sequence: TGTGCCAGCAGCTCCCGGGTCGGCGGGGAGCTGTTTTTT.